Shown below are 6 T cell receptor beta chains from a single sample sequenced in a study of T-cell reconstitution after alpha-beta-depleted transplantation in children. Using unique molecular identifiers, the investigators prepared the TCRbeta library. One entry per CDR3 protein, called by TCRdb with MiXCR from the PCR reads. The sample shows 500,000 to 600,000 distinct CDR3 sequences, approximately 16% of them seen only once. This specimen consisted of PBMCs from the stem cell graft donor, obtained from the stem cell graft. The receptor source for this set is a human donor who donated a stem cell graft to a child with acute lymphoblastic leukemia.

CDR3 in amino acids: CASSQERWETQYF. The DNA for the CDR3 is TGCGCCAGCAGCCAGGAAAGATGGGAGACCCAGTACTTC. The chain has TRBV4-1 and TRBJ2-5; D is uncertain. Germline assignment: CDR1 MGHRA and CDR2 YSYEKL. V lost 3 bases and J 5 bases, leaving 10 bases between the germline ends. The CDR3 covers 13 residues.

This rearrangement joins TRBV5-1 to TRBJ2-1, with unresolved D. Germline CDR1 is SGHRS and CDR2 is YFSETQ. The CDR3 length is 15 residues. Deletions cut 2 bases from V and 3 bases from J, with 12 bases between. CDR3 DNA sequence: TGCGCCAGCAGCTTAGAATATCCGGTCTACAATGAGCAGTTCTTC. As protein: CASSLEYPVYNEQFF.

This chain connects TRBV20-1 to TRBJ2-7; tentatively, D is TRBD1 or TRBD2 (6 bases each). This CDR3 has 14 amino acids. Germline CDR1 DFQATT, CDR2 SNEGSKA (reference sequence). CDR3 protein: CSATGARGGYEQYF. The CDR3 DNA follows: TGCAGCGCCACGGGGGCCCGAGGGGGATACGAGCAGTACTTC.

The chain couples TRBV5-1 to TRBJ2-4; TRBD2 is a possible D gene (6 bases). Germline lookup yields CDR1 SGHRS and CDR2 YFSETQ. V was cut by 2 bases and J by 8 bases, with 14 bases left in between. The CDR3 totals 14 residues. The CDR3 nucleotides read TGCGCCAGCAGCTTCGACACCCAGCGGGACATTCAGTACTTC. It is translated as CASSFDTQRDIQYF. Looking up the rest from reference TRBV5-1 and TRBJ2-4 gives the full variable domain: KAGVTQTPRYLIKTRGQQVTLSCSPISGHRSVSWYQQTPGQGLQFLFEYFSETQRNKGNFPGRFSGRQFSNSRSEMNVSTLELGDSALYLCASSFDTQRDIQYFGAGTRLSVL.

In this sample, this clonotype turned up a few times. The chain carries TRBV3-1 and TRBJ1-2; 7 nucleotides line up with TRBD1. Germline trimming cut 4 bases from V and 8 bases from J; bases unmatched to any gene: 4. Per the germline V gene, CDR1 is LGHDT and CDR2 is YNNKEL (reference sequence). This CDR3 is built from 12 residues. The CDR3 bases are TGTGCCAGCAGCCCGGGACAGATGGGCTACACCTTC. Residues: CASSPGQMGYTF.

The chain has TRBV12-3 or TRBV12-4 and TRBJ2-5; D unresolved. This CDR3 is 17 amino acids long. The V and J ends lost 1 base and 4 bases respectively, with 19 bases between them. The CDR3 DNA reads TGTGCCAGCAGTTTAGGGACCGCAAGGGAAAAGGGAGAGACCCAGTACTTC. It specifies CASSLGTAREKGETQYF.